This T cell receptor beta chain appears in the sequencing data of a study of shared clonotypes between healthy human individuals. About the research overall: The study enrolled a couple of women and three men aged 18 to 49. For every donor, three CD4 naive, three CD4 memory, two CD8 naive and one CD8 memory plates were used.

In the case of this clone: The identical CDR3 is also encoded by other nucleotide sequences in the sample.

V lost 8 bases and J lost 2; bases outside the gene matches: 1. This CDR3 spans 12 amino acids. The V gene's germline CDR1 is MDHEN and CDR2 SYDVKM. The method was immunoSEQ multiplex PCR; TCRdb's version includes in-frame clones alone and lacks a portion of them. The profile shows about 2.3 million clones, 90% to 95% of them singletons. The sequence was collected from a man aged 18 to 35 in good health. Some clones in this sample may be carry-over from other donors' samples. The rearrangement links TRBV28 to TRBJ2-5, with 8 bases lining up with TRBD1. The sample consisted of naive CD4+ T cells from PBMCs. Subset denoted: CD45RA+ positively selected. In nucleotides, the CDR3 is TGTGCCAGCGGACAGGGTCAAGAGACCCAGTACTTC. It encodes CASGQGQETQYF.